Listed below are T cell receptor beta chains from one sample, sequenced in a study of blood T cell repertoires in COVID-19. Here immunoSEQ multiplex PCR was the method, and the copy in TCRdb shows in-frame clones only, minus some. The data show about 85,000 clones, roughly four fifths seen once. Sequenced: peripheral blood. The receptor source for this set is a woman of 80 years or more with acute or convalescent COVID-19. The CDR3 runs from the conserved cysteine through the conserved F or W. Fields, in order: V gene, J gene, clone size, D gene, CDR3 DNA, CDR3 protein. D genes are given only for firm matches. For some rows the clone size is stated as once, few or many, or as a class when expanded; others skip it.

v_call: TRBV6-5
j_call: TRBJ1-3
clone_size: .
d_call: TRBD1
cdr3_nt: TGTGCCAGCGGCAGGGACAGGGCTTCTGGAAACACCATATATTTT
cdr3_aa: CASGRDRASGNTIYF

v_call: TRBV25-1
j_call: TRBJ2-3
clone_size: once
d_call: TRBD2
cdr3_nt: TGTGCCAGCAGTACAGGACTAGCGGGAGGGGGAGATACGCAGTATTTT
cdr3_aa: CASSTGLAGGGDTQYF

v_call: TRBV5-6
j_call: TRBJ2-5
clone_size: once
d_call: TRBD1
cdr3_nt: TGTGCCAGCAGCTTCGACAGGGGGCAGGTGGGGGAGACCCAGTACTTC
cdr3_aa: CASSFDRGQVGETQYF

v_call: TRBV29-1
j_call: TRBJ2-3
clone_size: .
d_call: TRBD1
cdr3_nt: TGCAGCGTTGAGGGCGTCAGGGGGCCGGGAGATACGCAGTATTTT
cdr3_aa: CSVEGVRGPGDTQYF

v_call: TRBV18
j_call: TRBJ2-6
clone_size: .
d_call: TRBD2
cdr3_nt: TGTGCCAGCTCCCTTAACAAGGGGAGGGCTGGGGCCAACGTCCTGACTTTC
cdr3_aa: CASSLNKGRAGANVLTF

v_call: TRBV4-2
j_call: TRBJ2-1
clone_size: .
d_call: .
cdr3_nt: TGTGCCAGCAGCCAAGATTGGGGCGTCTACAATGAGCAGTTCTTC
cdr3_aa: CASSQDWGVYNEQFF

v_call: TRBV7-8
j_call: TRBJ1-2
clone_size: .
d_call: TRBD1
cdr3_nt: TGTGCCAGCAGCTCCTCCACCGGACAGGGGTATGGCTACACCTTC
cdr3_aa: CASSSSTGQGYGYTF

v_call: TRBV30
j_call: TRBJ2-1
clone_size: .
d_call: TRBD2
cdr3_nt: TGTGCCTGGAGTCACTCTGGACTAGCGGGGCGGTACAATGAGCAGTTCTTC
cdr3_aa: CAWSHSGLAGRYNEQFF

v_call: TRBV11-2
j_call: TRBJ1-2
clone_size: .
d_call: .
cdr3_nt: TGTGCCAGCAGCTTAGAGGGGTCAGGGGGCTACACCTTC
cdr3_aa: CASSLEGSGGYTF

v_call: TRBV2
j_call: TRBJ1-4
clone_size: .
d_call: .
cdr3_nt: TGTGCCAGCAGTCCCCAAAAGACAGGAGCATCCGGGAAACTGTTTTTT
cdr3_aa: CASSPQKTGASGKLFF

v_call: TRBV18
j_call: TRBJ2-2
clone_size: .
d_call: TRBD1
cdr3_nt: TGTGCCAGCTCACCTTCTCAGGACAGGGGGTCCGGGGAGCTGTTTTTT
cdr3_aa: CASSPSQDRGSGELFF

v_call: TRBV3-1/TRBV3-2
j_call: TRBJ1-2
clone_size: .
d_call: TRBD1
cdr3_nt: TGTGCCAGCAGCCAGACAGGGGGGACTGTTAAGTATGGCTACACCTTC
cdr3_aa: CASSQTGGTVKYGYTF

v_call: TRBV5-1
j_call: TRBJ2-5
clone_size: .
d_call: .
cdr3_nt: TGCGCCAGCTTCCTGGAACAGAAGACCCAGTACTTC
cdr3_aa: CASFLEQKTQYF

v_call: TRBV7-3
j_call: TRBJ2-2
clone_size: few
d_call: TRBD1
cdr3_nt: TGTGCCAGCAGCCTTGGGACAGGGCAAACCGGGGAGCTGTTTTTT
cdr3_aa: CASSLGTGQTGELFF

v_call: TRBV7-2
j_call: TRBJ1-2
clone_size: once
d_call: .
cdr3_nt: TGTGCCAGCGACGGTGGGGGCGGTGACTATGGCTACACCTTC
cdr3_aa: CASDGGGGDYGYTF

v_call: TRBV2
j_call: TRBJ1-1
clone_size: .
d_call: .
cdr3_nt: TGTGCCAGCAGTAGAGAGTTTGGGAACACTGAAGCTTTCTTT
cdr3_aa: CASSREFGNTEAFF

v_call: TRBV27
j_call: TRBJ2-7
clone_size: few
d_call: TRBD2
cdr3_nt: TGTGCCAGCAAACGAGGACTAGCGAATTCATACGAGCAGTACTTC
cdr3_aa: CASKRGLANSYEQYF

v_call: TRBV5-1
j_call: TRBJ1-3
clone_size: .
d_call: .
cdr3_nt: TGCGCCAGCAGCTTGGGCTACCCTGGAAACACCATATATTTT
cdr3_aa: CASSLGYPGNTIYF

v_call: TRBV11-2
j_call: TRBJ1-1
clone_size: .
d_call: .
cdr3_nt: TGTGCCAGCAGCCCGAGCCGGGGGGCTGAAGCTTTCTTT
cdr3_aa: CASSPSRGAEAFF

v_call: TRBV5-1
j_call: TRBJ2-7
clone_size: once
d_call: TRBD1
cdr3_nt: TGCGCCAGCAGCTTTTCAGGGACAGCAAACGACCCCTACGAGCAGTACTTC
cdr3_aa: CASSFSGTANDPYEQYF

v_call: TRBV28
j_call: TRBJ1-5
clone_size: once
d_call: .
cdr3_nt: TGTGCCAGCAGTTTGTTCGGGGGTGGACAGCCCCAGCATTTT
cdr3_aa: CASSLFGGGQPQHF

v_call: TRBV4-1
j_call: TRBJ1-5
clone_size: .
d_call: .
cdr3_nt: TGCGCCAGCAGCCAAGAAGTTGGTACGAGCGCCCAGCATTTT
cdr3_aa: CASSQEVGTSAQHF

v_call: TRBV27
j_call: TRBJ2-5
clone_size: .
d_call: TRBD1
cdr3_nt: TGTGCCAGCAGTTTAGGGACAGGGGGAGAGACCCAGTACTTC
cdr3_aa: CASSLGTGGETQYF